This T cell receptor beta chain was retrieved from a study of blood T cell repertoires in COVID-19. The germline V and J ends were trimmed by 2 bases and 7 bases, with 18 bases remaining between them. This CDR3 is built from 15 residues. Germline V CDR1 and CDR2: MNHEY, SVGEGT. Data came from immunoSEQ multiplex PCR; TCRdb stores just in-frame clones and leaves some out. The table includes some 220,000 clones, 87% detected once. This sequence joins TRBV6-2 or TRBV6-3 and TRBJ2-7; no definite D call. The material sequenced was peripheral blood. The origin of this receptor is a woman aged 18-35 years who had recovered from COVID-19. The CDR3 spells CASSYLPDRPREQYF. The CDR3, as DNA: TGTGCCAGCAGTTACCTGCCCGACCGACCTAGAGAGCAGTACTTC.